The 32 T cell receptor beta chains presented below share a single source sample, sequenced in a study of T cell responses to AZD1222 COVID-19 vaccine. This table comes from immunoSEQ multiplex PCR, and its TCRdb copy is limited to in-frame clones, with some not included. The sample consists of 110,000 to 150,000 clones, 80% to 90% of them appearing once. Material: peripheral blood, obtained on day 0 of AZD1222 vaccination. The receptor source for this set is an adult in good health.

This chain links TRBV13 with TRBJ2-7, with D hard to call. Trimming shortened V by 1 base and J by 2 bases, and 15 bases separated the two germline ends. Germline V lookup: CDR1 PRHDT, CDR2 FYEKMQ (reference sequence). CDR3 size: 16 residues. The CDR3: CASSLAIPARPYEQYF. For the CDR3, the DNA is TGTGCCAGCAGCTTAGCCATCCCGGCTAGACCCTACGAGCAGTACTTC.

CDR3: CASSPASTDTQYF. CDR3 DNA: TGTGCCAGCTCACCAGCGAGCACAGATACGCAGTATTTT. This chain connects TRBV18 to TRBJ2-3; D uncertain. V lost 2 bases and J 0 bases, leaving 3 bases between the germline ends. The germline gives CDR1 KGHSH, CDR2 LQKENI. This CDR3 contains 13 residues.

The chain couples TRBV12-3 or TRBV12-4 to TRBJ2-2, with D uncertain. The CDR3 totals 13 residues. Trimming took off 3 bases at V and 5 bases at J, with 7 bases between the two ends. CDR3 residues: CASSFWETGELFF. CDR3 sequence (DNA): TGTGCCAGCAGTTTCTGGGAAACCGGGGAGCTGTTTTTT.

This clone has just one count. This rearrangement joins TRBV11-2 to TRBJ2-3; 7 bases match TRBD2. The V gene's germline CDR1 is SGHAT and CDR2 FQNNGV. The CDR3 has 14 amino acids. Losses at the gene ends were 1 base for V and 3 bases for J; bases not matched to a gene: 1. The CDR3 here is CASSLGRGTDTQYF. Here the CDR3 DNA reads TGTGCCAGCAGCTTAGGGCGGGGGACAGATACGCAGTATTTT.

The chain carries TRBV4-1 and TRBJ2-7, with D perhaps given as TRBD1 or TRBD2 (5 bases each). The CDR3 covers 16 residues. Germline lookup yields CDR1 MGHRA and CDR2 YSYEKL. V was pared by 2 bases and J by 0 bases, with 14 bases between. The CDR3 here is CASSQKWGISSYEQYF. The CDR3 DNA sequence: TGCGCCAGCAGCCAAAAATGGGGGATCTCCTCCTACGAGCAGTACTTC.

V is TRBV5-1 and J is TRBJ2-7, with a possible D match to TRBD1 (6 bases). Trimming pared 0 bases from V and 1 base from J, leaving 8 bases between. The CDR3 has 14 amino acids. CDR1 and CDR2 (germline): SGHRS, YFSETQ. The CDR3 region is CASSLGGTSYEQYF. In nucleotides, the CDR3 is TGCGCCAGCAGCTTGGGGGGGACATCCTACGAGCAGTACTTC.

In this sample, this clone turned up once. This chain joins TRBV27 and TRBJ1-2; 8 bases are a match to TRBD1. This CDR3 comprises 15 residues. V dropped 5 bases and J dropped 4; count of bases not matched to a gene: 9. The germline CDR1 and CDR2 sequences are MNHEY and SMNVEV (reference sequence). The CDR3 nucleotides are TGTGCCAGCAGTCCCTACTCCGGACAGGGCTATGGCTACACCTTC. Protein product: CASSPYSGQGYGYTF.

The gene calls are TRBV7-2 and TRBJ2-3, with a tentative D call TRBD2 (6 bases). The germline gives CDR1 SGHTA, CDR2 FQGNSA. V dropped 5 bases and J dropped 6 bases, with 21 bases sitting between them. The CDR3 spans 16 residues. CDR3 loop: CASSTPPGTLSDTQYF. CDR3 DNA sequence: TGTGCCAGCAGCACACCTCCCGGGACTCTCTCTGATACGCAGTATTTT.

The chain uses TRBV6-5 and TRBJ1-4, with D unclear. This CDR3 contains 13 residues. V lost 6 bases and J 7 bases, leaving 12 bases between the germline ends. Germline V gives CDR1 MNHEY, CDR2 SVGAGI. The CDR3 nucleotides are TGTGCCAGCAGCCGTGGGCCCGGTGAAAAACTGTTTTTT. As protein: CASSRGPGEKLFF.

The rearrangement uses TRBV3-1 (or the pseudogene TRBV3-2) and TRBJ2-2; TRBD2 matches 10 bases. The length of the CDR3 is 17 residues. The junction had 11 bases not matched to a gene; V was cut back by 5 bases and J by 5 bases. Germline V gene lookup returns CDR1 LGHDT and CDR2 YNNKEL (reference sequence). The CDR3 bases are TGTGCCAGCAGCTTCCGGTCTAGCGGGAGATGGACCGGGGAGCTGTTTTTT. Translating gives CASSFRSSGRWTGELFF.

The chain recombines TRBV6-5 with TRBJ2-3; TRBD2 agrees at 10 bases. This CDR3 region has 15 residues. V was clipped by 6 bases and J by 2 bases; unmatched bases: 5. The germline gives CDR1 MNHEY, CDR2 SVGAGI. The CDR3 DNA reads TGTGCCAGCAGCCCCACTAGCGGGGCCACAGATACGCAGTATTTT. Encoded protein: CASSPTSGATDTQYF.

The chain combines TRBV24-1 with TRBJ1-3; D gene unclear. CDR3 length: 16 amino acids. The germline V gene encodes CDR1 KGHDR and CDR2 SFDVKD. V lost 1 base to trimming and J lost 3 bases, with 12 bases between them. The CDR3 loop reads CATSDFYPSRGNTIYF. CDR3 bases: TGTGCCACCAGTGATTTTTACCCGTCTCGTGGAAACACCATATATTTT.

The V gene is TRBV5-8, the J gene TRBJ2-5; D ambiguous. Germline V gene sequence: CDR1 SGHTS, CDR2 YDEGEE. The CDR3 extends over 14 amino acids. V lost 0 bases and J 0 bases, leaving 6 bases between the germline ends. As DNA, the CDR3 is TGTGCCAGCAGCTTGGCGGTCTACCAAGAGACCCAGTACTTC. Its translation is CASSLAVYQETQYF. Full variable domain (outside the CDR3, taken from reference TRBV5-8 and TRBJ2-5): EAGVTQSPTHLIKTRGQQATLRCSPISGHTSVYWYQQALGLGLQFLLWYDEGEERNRGNFPPRFSGRQFPNYSSELNVNALELEDSALYLCASSLAVYQETQYFGPGTRLLVL.

The chain has TRBV30 and TRBJ1-5; a weak D match, TRBD1 (6 bases). Germline CDR1 and CDR2: GTSNPN and SVGIG (reference sequence). V was clipped by 5 bases and J by 2 bases, with 16 bases between them. This CDR3 contains 15 residues. CDR3 DNA: TGTGCCTGGGGACCACAGGGTAATGGCAATCAGCCCCAGCATTTT. Protein product: CAWGPQGNGNQPQHF.

This sequence joins TRBV5-8 and TRBJ1-6; 7 bases are shared with TRBD1. The germline gives CDR1 SGHTS, CDR2 YDEGEE. The CDR3 has 14 amino acids. The J segment lost 8 bases and the V segment lost 4 bases, leaving 6 bases of the junction unmatched. CDR3 residues: CASSPTGRDSPLHF. CDR3 nucleotides: TGTGCCAGCAGCCCGACAGGGAGAGATTCACCCCTCCACTTT.

CDR3 in amino acids: CAWSVGGMNSPLHF. For the CDR3, the DNA is TGTGCCTGGAGTGTGGGAGGCATGAATTCACCCCTCCACTTT. The gene calls are TRBV30 and TRBJ1-6; no firm D call. This CDR3 is 14 amino acids long. Germline lookup yields CDR1 GTSNPN and CDR2 SVGIG (reference sequence). Deletions cut 0 bases from V and 7 bases from J, with 10 bases between.

The chain has TRBV9 and TRBJ1-6; D is possibly TRBD1 (5 bases). Trimming stripped 0 bases from V and 10 bases from J, with 8 bases between. Germline V gene sequence: CDR1 SGDLS, CDR2 YYNGEE. This CDR3 spans 13 amino acids. CDR3 sequence: CASSVGGDSPLHF. The CDR3 DNA sequence: TGTGCCAGCAGCGTAGGTGGGGACTCACCCCTCCACTTT.

The chain links TRBV6-5 to TRBJ2-1, with D perhaps given as TRBD1 or TRBD2 (5 bases each). CDR1 is MNHEY, CDR2 SVGAGI, per germline. V dropped 6 bases and J dropped 6 bases, with 9 bases sitting between them. There are 12 residues in the CDR3. CDR3: CASRGPLNEQFF. The CDR3 DNA follows: TGTGCCAGCAGGGGACCTCTCAATGAGCAGTTCTTC.

The rearrangement uses TRBV29-1 and TRBJ1-1; 10 bases are a match to TRBD1. The CDR3 consists of 15 residues. With 1 base clipped from V and 4 bases from J, the junction kept 6 bases outside the gene matches. Per the germline V gene, CDR1 is SQVTM and CDR2 is ANQGSEA. CDR3 sequence: CSVEAPRDRGTEAFF. Written as DNA, the CDR3 is TGCAGCGTTGAAGCTCCGAGGGACAGGGGCACTGAAGCTTTCTTT.

The chain recombines TRBV28 with TRBJ1-3; D is ambiguous. Germline V gene sequence: CDR1 MDHEN, CDR2 SYDVKM. V was trimmed by 10 bases and J by 12 bases, leaving 16 bases between them. This CDR3 contains 11 residues. In DNA form, the CDR3 reads TGTGCCAACGCGCCGGCAGGTCACATATATTTT. It codes for CANAPAGHIYF.

The chain links TRBV5-6 to TRBJ2-7; D may be TRBD1 (6 bases). Trimming took 1 base from V and 5 from J, leaving 13 bases between them. Per the germline V gene, CDR1 is SGHDT and CDR2 is YYEEEE. The CDR3 loop spans 14 amino acids. The CDR3 nucleotides read TGTGCCAGCAGCTTGTTACAGGGATATCACGAGCAGTACTTC. It yields the protein CASSLLQGYHEQYF.

Sample share makes this clone medium-sized. The chain uses TRBV5-5 and TRBJ2-5, with D hard to call. Germline V gene lookup returns CDR1 SGHKS and CDR2 YYEKEE (reference sequence). The CDR3 has 13 residues. The V and J ends lost 4 bases and 3 bases respectively, with 10 bases between them. The CDR3 DNA is TGTGCCAGCAGCCTCTACTATGAAGAGACCCAGTACTTC. It is translated as CASSLYYEETQYF.

This chain links TRBV6-5 with TRBJ2-7; TRBD1 matches 8 bases. Germline lookup yields CDR1 MNHEY and CDR2 SVGAGI. The length of the CDR3 is 15 residues. Trimming removed 4 bases from V and 3 bases from J; junction bases left unmatched: 8. CDR3 nucleotides: TGTGCCAGCAGTTCGCCGGACAGGGTTAACTACGAGCAGTACTTC. Translating it yields CASSSPDRVNYEQYF.

The chain uses TRBV3-1 (or the pseudogene TRBV3-2) and TRBJ2-1; 9 bases fit TRBD2. The CDR3 runs 14 residues. V gave up 4 bases and J gave up 4 bases; unmatched junction bases: 2. CDR1 is LGHDT and CDR2 is YNNKEL in the germline V gene (reference sequence). The CDR3: CASSRGGAYNEQFF. DNA for the CDR3: TGTGCCAGCAGCCGCGGGGGGGCTTACAATGAGCAGTTCTTC.

This clone was seen a few times. This chain links TRBV18 with TRBJ1-1, with D perhaps TRBD1 (5 bases). V lost 1 base, J lost 0 bases, and 6 bases lay in between. CDR1 is KGHSH and CDR2 is LQKENI in the germline V gene. The CDR3 contains 14 residues. The CDR3 protein is CASSPQGLNTEAFF. The CDR3 DNA follows: TGTGCCAGCTCACCACAGGGACTGAACACTGAAGCTTTCTTT.

The chain uses TRBV16 and TRBJ1-5; D may be TRBD1 (6 bases). The CDR3 has 14 amino acids. V was shortened by 4 bases and J by 9 bases, with 16 bases between the two germline ends. Germline values: CDR1 KGHSY, CDR2 FQNENV. CDR3: CASSPEYRDRPQHF. As DNA, the CDR3 is TGTGCCAGCAGCCCCGAGTACAGGGATCGGCCCCAGCATTTT.

The V call is TRBV4-2, the J call TRBJ1-5, with D perhaps TRBD1 (5 bases). V was trimmed by 4 bases and J by 1 base, leaving 11 bases between them. The CDR3 covers 15 residues. The germline V gene has CDR1 LGHNA and CDR2 YNFKEQ. CDR3 coding DNA: TGTGCCAGCAGCCCCTCGGGACGGAGCAATCAGCCCCAGCATTTT. As protein: CASSPSGRSNQPQHF.

The V gene is TRBV9, the J gene TRBJ2-7, with D tentatively TRBD1 (5 bases). Per germline, CDR1 SGDLS and CDR2 YYNGEE. V lost 4 bases and J 0 bases, leaving 8 bases between the germline ends. The CDR3 has 13 amino acids. The CDR3 region is CASSPDNSYEQYF. In DNA, the CDR3 is TGTGCCAGCAGCCCGGACAACTCCTACGAGCAGTACTTC.

This chain joins TRBV5-6 and TRBJ2-7, with D perhaps being TRBD1 or TRBD2 (5 bases each). The CDR3 is 16 amino acids. The V gene's germline CDR1 is SGHDT and CDR2 YYEEEE. Trimming removed 4 bases from V and 4 bases from J, with 21 bases in between. The CDR3 DNA sequence: TGTGCCAGCAGCCTTATGATGGGACCGACGTGGTACGAGCAGTACTTC. Protein sequence: CASSLMMGPTWYEQYF.

This clone was observed a single time. The gene calls are TRBV7-2 and TRBJ2-1; 10 bases align to TRBD1. V lost 4 bases and J lost 4; bases outside the gene matches: 7. Germline assignment: CDR1 SGHTA and CDR2 FQGNSA. The CDR3 consists of 16 residues. The DNA for the CDR3 is TGTGCCAGCAGCTACCCCGGGACAGGGGTTTACAATGAGCAGTTCTTC. Translation: CASSYPGTGVYNEQFF.

The chain links TRBV9 to TRBJ2-1; D might be TRBD2 (5 bases). V was cut by 0 bases and J by 2 bases, with 9 bases left in between. Per germline, CDR1 SGDLS and CDR2 YYNGEE. The CDR3 has 15 amino acids. The CDR3 reads CASSVDEGTYNEQFF. CDR3 sequence (DNA): TGTGCCAGCAGCGTAGACGAGGGTACCTACAATGAGCAGTTCTTC. Drawing the rest from reference TRBV9 and TRBJ2-1, the complete variable domain is DSGVTQTPKHLITATGQRVTLRCSPRSGDLSVYWYQQSLDQGLQFLIQYYNGEERAKGNILERFSAQQFPDLHSELNLSSLELGDSALYFCASSVDEGTYNEQFFGPGTRLTVL.

The J gene is TRBJ2-7, the V gene TRBV19, with D tentatively TRBD2 (7 bases). The V and J ends lost 9 bases and 5 bases respectively, with 14 bases between them. This CDR3 has 12 amino acids. Germline CDR1 LNHDA, CDR2 SQIVND (reference sequence). The CDR3 sequence is CARRGRGDEQYF. The CDR3, as DNA: TGTGCCAGGCGGGGGAGGGGGGACGAGCAGTACTTC.